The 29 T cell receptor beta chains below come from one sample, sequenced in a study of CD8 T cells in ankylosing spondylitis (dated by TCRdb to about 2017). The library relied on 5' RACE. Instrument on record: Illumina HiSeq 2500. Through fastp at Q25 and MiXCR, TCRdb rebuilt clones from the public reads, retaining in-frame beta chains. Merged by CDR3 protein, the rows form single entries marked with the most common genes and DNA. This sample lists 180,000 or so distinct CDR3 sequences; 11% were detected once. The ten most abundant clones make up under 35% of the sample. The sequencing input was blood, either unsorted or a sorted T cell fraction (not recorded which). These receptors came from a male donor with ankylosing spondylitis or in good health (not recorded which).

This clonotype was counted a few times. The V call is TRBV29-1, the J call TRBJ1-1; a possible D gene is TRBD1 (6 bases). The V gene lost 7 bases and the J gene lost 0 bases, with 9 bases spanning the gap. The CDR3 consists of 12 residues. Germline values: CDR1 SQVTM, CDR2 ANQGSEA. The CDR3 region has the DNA TGCAGCGGAACAGGGTTGAACACTGAAGCTTTCTTT. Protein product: CSGTGLNTEAFF.

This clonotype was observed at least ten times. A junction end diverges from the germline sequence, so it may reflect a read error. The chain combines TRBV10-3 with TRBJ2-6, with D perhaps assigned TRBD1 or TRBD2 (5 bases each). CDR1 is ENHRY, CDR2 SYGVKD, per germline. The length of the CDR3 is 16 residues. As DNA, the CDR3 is TGTGCCATCAGTGACACCCCGAGGGCTGGGGCCACCGTCCTGACTTTC. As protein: CAISDTPRAGATVLTF.

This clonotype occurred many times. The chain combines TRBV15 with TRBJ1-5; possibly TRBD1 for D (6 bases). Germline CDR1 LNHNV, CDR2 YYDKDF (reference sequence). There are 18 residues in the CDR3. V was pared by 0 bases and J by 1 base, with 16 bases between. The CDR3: CATSRDPWGGGSNQPQHF. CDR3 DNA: TGTGCCACCAGCAGAGACCCATGGGGGGGGGGCAGCAATCAGCCCCAGCATTTT.

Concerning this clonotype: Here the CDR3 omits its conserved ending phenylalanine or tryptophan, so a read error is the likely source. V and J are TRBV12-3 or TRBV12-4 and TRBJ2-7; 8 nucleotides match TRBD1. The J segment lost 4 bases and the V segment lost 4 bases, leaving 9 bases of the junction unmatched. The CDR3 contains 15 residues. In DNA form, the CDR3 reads TGTGCCAGCAGTTCCCAACAGGGGGTCGCATACGAGCAGTACTCC. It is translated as CASSSQQGVAYEQYS.

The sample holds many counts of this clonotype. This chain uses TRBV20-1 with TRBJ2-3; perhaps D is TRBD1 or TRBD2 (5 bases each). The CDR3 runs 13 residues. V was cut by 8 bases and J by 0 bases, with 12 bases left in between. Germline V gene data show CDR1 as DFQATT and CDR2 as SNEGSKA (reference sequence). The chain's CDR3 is CSPGAASTDTQYF. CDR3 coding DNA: TGCAGTCCCGGGGCGGCAAGCACAGATACGCAGTATTTT.

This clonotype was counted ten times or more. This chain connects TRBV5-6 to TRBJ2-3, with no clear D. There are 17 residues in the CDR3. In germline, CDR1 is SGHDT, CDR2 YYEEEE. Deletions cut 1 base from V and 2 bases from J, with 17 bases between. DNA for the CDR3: TGTGCCAGCAGCTTGATTGAGGCGCGGTCCTCCACAGATACGCAGTATTTT. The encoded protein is CASSLIEARSSTDTQYF.

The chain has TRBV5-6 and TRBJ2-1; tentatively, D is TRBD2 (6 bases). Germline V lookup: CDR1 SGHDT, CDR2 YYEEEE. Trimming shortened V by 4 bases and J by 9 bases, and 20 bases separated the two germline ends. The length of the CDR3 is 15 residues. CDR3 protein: CASSLPRVLAVEQFF. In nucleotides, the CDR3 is TGTGCCAGCAGCCTCCCTCGAGTACTAGCAGTTGAGCAGTTCTTC.

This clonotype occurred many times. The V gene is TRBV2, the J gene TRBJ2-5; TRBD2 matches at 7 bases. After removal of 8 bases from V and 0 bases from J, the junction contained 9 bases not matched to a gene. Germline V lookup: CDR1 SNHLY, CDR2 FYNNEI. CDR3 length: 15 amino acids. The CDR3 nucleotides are TGTGCCAGCCGTCTACGGCGGGGGAACCAAGAGACCCAGTACTTC. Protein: CASRLRRGNQETQYF.

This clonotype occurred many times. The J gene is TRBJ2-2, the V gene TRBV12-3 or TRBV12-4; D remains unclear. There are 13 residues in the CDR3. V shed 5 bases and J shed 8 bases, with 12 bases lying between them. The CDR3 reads CASSTTLGGELFF. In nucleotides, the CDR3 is TGTGCCAGCAGTACGACACTGGGTGGGGAGCTGTTTTTT.

Written as DNA, the CDR3 is TGCGCCAGCAGCCCCTCCCGACTAGCGGGAGGGGCCACAGATACGCAGTATTTT. Amino acids: CASSPSRLAGGATDTQYF. This chain connects TRBV5-1 to TRBJ2-3; 14 bases are a match to TRBD2. The length of the CDR3 is 18 residues. Trimming took 4 bases from V and 2 from J; bases not matched to a gene: 9. In germline, CDR1 is SGHRS, CDR2 YFSETQ.

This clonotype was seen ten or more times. This chain's CDR3 is CASSLRTGPETQYF. CDR3 DNA sequence: TGTGCCAGCAGCTTAAGGACGGGACCGGAGACCCAGTACTTC. The chain recombines TRBV7-8 with TRBJ2-5, with D possibly being TRBD1 or TRBD2 (5 bases each). The ends were cut back, 2 bases at V and 5 bases at J, with 12 bases in the middle. The CDR3 has 14 amino acids. Germline lookup yields CDR1 SGHVS and CDR2 FQNEAQ.

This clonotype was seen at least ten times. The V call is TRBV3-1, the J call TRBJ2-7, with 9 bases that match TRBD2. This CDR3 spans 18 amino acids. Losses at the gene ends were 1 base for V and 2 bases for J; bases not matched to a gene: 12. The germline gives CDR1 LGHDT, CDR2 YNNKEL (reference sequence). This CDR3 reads CASSQAPLASGTPYEQYF. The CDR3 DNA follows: TGTGCCAGCAGCCAAGCCCCCCTGGCTAGCGGGACTCCCTACGAGCAGTACTTC.

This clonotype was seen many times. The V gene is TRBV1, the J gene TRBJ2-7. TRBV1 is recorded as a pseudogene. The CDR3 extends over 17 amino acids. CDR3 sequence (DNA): TGCACCAGCAGCCATATCCCCGACCACGTTGAGTCCTACGAGCAGTACTTC. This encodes CTSSHIPDHVESYEQYF.

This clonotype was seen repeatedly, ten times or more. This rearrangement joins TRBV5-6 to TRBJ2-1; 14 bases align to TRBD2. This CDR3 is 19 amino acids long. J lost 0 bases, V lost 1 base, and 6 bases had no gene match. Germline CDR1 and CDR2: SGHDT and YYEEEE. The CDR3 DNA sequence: TGTGCCAGCAGCTTGAGGGTTGGACTAGCGGGGGGCTCCTACAATGAGCAGTTCTTC. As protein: CASSLRVGLAGGSYNEQFF.

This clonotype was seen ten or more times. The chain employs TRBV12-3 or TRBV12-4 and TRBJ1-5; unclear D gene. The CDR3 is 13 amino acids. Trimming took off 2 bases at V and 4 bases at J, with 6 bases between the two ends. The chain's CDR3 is CASSLLGNQPQHF. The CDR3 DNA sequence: TGTGCCAGCAGTTTATTAGGGAATCAGCCCCAGCATTTT.

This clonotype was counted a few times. The CDR3 region is CASSYPGPSTDTQYF. The CDR3 DNA reads as TGTGCCAGCAGCTATCCGGGGCCTAGCACAGATACGCAGTATTTT. The chain employs TRBV11-2 and TRBJ2-3; D tentatively reads TRBD1 or TRBD2 (5 bases each). V was shortened by 4 bases and J by 0 bases, with 11 bases between the two germline ends. CDR3 length equals 15 residues. The germline V gene encodes CDR1 SGHAT and CDR2 FQNNGV.

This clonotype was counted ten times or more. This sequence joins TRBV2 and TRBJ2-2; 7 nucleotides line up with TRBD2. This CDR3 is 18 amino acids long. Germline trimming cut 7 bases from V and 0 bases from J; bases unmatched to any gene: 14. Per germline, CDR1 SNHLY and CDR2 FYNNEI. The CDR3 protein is CASTSRGVGFANTGELFF. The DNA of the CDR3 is TGTGCCAGCACCTCTCGGGGGGTAGGGTTCGCGAACACCGGGGAGCTGTTTTTT. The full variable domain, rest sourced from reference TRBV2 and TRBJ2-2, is EPEVTQTPSHQVTQMGQEVILRCVPISNHLYFYWYRQILGQKVEFLVSFYNNEISEKSEIFDDQFSVERPDGSNFTLKIRSTKLEDSAMYFCASTSRGVGFANTGELFFGEGSRLTVL.

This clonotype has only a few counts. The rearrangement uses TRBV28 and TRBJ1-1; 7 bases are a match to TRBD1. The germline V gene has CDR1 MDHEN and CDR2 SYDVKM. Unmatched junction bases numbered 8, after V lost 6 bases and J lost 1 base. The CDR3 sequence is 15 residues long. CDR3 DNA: TGTGCCAGCAGGACTCGACAGGGAAGGAACACTGAAGCTTTCTTT. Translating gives CASRTRQGRNTEAFF.

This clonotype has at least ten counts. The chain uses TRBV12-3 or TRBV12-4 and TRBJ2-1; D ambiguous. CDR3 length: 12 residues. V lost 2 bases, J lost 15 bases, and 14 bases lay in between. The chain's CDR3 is CASSLNLGILFF. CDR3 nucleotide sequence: TGTGCCAGCAGTTTAAATCTTGGCATCTTGTTCTTC.

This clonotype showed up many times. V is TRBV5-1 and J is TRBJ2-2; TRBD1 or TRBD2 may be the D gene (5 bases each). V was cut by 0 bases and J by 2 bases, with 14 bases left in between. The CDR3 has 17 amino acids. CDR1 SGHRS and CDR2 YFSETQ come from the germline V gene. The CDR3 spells CASSLAGVGPNTGELFF. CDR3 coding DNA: TGCGCCAGCAGCTTGGCGGGCGTGGGACCTAACACCGGGGAGCTGTTTTTT.

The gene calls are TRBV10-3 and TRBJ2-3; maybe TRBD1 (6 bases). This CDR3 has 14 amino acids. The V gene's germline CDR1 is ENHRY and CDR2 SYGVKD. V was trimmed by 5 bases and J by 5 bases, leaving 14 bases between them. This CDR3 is CAISQGIAGDTQYF. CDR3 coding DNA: TGTGCCATCAGTCAGGGGATAGCCGGAGATACGCAGTATTTT.

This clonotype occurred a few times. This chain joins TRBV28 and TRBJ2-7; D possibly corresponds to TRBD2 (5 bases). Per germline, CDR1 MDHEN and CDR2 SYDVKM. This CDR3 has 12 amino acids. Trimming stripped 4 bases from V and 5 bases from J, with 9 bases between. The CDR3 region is CASSSEGDEQYF. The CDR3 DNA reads TGTGCCAGCAGTTCTGAGGGAGACGAGCAGTACTTC.

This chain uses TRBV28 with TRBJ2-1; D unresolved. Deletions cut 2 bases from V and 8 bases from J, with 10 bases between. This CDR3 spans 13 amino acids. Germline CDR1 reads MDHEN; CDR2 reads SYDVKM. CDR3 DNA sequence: TGTGCCAGCAGTTTACCCCTAGTGGATGAGCAGTTCTTC. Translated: CASSLPLVDEQFF.

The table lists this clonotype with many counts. The CDR3, as DNA: TGCAGTGCTTCGACAGTACAGAACACCGGGGAGCTGTTTTTT. Residues: CSASTVQNTGELFF. The chain uses TRBV20-1 and TRBJ2-2, with D maybe TRBD1 (5 bases). Germline values: CDR1 DFQATT, CDR2 SNEGSKA (reference sequence). The CDR3 length is 14 residues. The germline V and J ends were trimmed by 5 bases and 1 base, with 11 bases remaining between them.

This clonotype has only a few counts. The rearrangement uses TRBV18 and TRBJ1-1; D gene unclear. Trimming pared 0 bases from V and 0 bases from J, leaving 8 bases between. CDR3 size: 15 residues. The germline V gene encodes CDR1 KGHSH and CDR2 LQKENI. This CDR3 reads CASSPPVLMNTEAFF. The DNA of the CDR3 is TGTGCCAGCTCACCACCGGTCCTAATGAACACTGAAGCTTTCTTT.

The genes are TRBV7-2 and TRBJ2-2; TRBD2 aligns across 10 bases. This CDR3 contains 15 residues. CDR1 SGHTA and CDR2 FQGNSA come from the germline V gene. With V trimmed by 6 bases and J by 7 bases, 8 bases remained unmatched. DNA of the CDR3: TGTGCCAGCAGAAATTCTTTAGCGGGAGGCGGGGAGCTGTTTTTT. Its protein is CASRNSLAGGGELFF.

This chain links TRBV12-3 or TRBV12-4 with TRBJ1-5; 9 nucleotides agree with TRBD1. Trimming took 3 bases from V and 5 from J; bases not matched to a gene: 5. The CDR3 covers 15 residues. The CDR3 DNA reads TGTGCCAGCAGTTTCTCGGGACAGGGTCATCAGCCCCAGCATTTT. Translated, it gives CASSFSGQGHQPQHF.

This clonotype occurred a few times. The CDR3 bases are TGTGCCAGTAGTTCACAGGGCGAACTCACAGATACGCAGTATTTT. Amino acids: CASSSQGELTDTQYF. The chain couples TRBV19 to TRBJ2-3; TRBD1 might be the D (6 bases). Trimming removed 5 bases from V and 2 bases from J, with 14 bases in between. The CDR3 has 15 residues. Germline CDR1 and CDR2: LNHDA and SQIVND (reference sequence).

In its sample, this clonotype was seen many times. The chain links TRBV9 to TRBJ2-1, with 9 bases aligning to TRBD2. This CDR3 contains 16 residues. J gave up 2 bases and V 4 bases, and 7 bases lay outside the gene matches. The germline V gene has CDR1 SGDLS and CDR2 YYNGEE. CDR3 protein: CASSPLGGGAYNEQFF. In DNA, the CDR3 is TGTGCCAGCAGCCCCCTTGGCGGGGGGGCCTACAATGAGCAGTTCTTC.